One sample yielded the 22 T cell receptor beta chains listed below, sequenced in a study of human thymus T cells. Sequencing was performed with immunoSEQ multiplex PCR; in TCRdb, only in-frame clones are kept and a portion is missing. Here the sample spans 100,000 to 150,000 clones, 90% to 95% being singletons. Thymus tissue for the work was resected from patients undergoing corrective heart surgery. Material: thymus tissue. The receptors stem from a boy younger than two with a congenital heart defect but otherwise immunologically healthy.

The chain links TRBV6-5 to TRBJ1-2; 7 nucleotides align to TRBD1. The CDR3 totals 15 residues. V trimming: 6 bases; J trimming: 1 base; junction bases outside the gene matches: 8. Germline lookup yields CDR1 MNHEY and CDR2 SVGAGI. The CDR3 sequence is CASRSKTGDNYGYTF. Written as DNA, the CDR3 is TGTGCCAGCAGGTCTAAAACAGGGGATAACTATGGCTACACCTTC.

The chain links TRBV28 to TRBJ2-5; D unresolved. The germline V gene encodes CDR1 MDHEN and CDR2 SYDVKM. The CDR3 is 13 amino acids. V shed 2 bases and J shed 5 bases, with 9 bases lying between them. CDR3 sequence: CASSLRSEETQYF. In nucleotides, the CDR3 is TGTGCCAGCAGTTTAAGGAGCGAGGAGACCCAGTACTTC.

The chain combines TRBV29-1 with TRBJ2-5; D remains ambiguous. This CDR3 comprises 14 residues. The germline V and J ends were trimmed by 4 bases and 5 bases, with 17 bases remaining between them. Germline V gene lookup returns CDR1 SQVTM and CDR2 ANQGSEA. The CDR3 here is CSVAYWASEETQYF. The CDR3 DNA reads TGCAGCGTTGCATATTGGGCTAGTGAGGAGACCCAGTACTTC. Full variable domain (missing parts from reference TRBV29-1 and TRBJ2-5): SAVISQKPSRDICQRGTSLTIQCQVDSQVTMMFWYRQQPGQSLTLIATANQGSEATYESGFVIDKFPISRPNLTFSTLTVSNMSPEDSSIYLCSVAYWASEETQYFGPGTRLLVL.

The sample holds one count of this clone. This rearrangement joins TRBV14 to TRBJ1-6, with TRBD1 matching over 7 bases. The length of the CDR3 is 18 residues. V dropped 0 bases and J dropped 7; count of bases not matched to a gene: 12. Looked up from germline, CDR1 is SGHDN and CDR2 is FVKESK. The CDR3 DNA is TGTGCCAGCAGCCAAGATTCGGGCAGGGGGACACTAAATTCACCCCTCCACTTT. The encoded protein is CASSQDSGRGTLNSPLHF.

This sequence joins TRBV28 and TRBJ1-6; 7 bases are shared with TRBD1. The CDR3 totals 13 residues. V shed 11 bases, J shed 7 bases, and the junction held 8 bases outside the gene matches. The V gene's germline CDR1 is MDHEN and CDR2 SYDVKM. CDR3 nucleotide sequence: TGTGCCGCATGGACAGGAAAGAATTCACCCCTCCACTTT. It is translated as CAAWTGKNSPLHF.

V is TRBV28 and J is TRBJ2-1; D tentatively fits TRBD1 or TRBD2 (5 bases each). V gave up 10 bases and J gave up 4 bases, with 14 bases separating them. This CDR3 contains 13 residues. The germline CDR1 and CDR2 sequences are MDHEN and SYDVKM. The DNA of the CDR3 is TGTGCCATTCCGGGACGGAAGTACAATGAGCAGTTCTTC. This codes for CAIPGRKYNEQFF.

This chain uses TRBV7-2 with TRBJ2-7, with 7 positions matching TRBD2. J lost 1 base, V lost 1 base, and 1 base had no gene match. Germline V lookup: CDR1 SGHTA, CDR2 FQGNSA. CDR3 size: 14 residues. The CDR3 nucleotides are TGTGCCAGCAGCTTAGGCGGGGGTTCCTACGAGCAGTACTTC. Protein sequence: CASSLGGGSYEQYF.

CDR3 in DNA: TGTGCCAGCAGTCGTGGGACAGGGGGCGGGCAGTACTTC. Translation: CASSRGTGGGQYF. The J gene is TRBJ2-7, the V gene TRBV5-4; 12 bases fit TRBD1. This CDR3 has 13 amino acids. Trimming at V came to 5 bases and at J to 9 bases, leaving 6 bases not matched to a gene. In germline, CDR1 is SGHNT, CDR2 YYREEE (reference sequence).

This chain connects TRBV6-5 to TRBJ1-4, with TRBD1 matching over 7 bases. This CDR3 has 15 amino acids. CDR1 is MNHEY, CDR2 SVGAGI, per germline. Germline trimming cut 7 bases from V and 4 bases from J; bases unmatched to any gene: 9. CDR3 DNA sequence: TGTGCCAGCAACACCGGGACAGTGCGTAATGAAAAACTGTTTTTT. Its translation is CASNTGTVRNEKLFF.

This sequence joins TRBV7-2 and TRBJ2-5; D may be TRBD2 (7 bases). Germline CDR1 SGHTA, CDR2 FQGNSA. V lost 5 bases to trimming and J lost 1 base, with 17 bases between them. The CDR3 spans 16 residues. DNA of the CDR3: TGTGCCAGCAGCGTCCTAAGGGGGGGGGCCCAAGAGACCCAGTACTTC. It is translated as CASSVLRGGAQETQYF. Complete variable domain (other parts from reference TRBV7-2 and TRBJ2-5): GAGVSQSPSNKVTEKGKDVELRCDPISGHTALYWYRQSLGQGLEFLIYFQGNSAPDKSGLPSDRFSAERTGGSVSTLTIQRTQQEDSAVYLCASSVLRGGAQETQYFGPGTRLLVL.

V gene TRBV4-1 combines with J gene TRBJ1-2, with D unresolved. The CDR3 contains 14 residues. The germline V gene encodes CDR1 MGHRA and CDR2 YSYEKL. Trimming cost V 1 base and J 4 bases, with 10 bases left between them. CDR3: CASSQVSPFYGYTF. The DNA of the CDR3 is TGCGCCAGCAGCCAAGTTTCACCCTTCTATGGCTACACCTTC.

The J gene is TRBJ2-7, the V gene TRBV10-2, with D possibly matching TRBD2 (5 bases). The length of the CDR3 is 16 residues. V was cut by 3 bases and J by 0 bases, with 15 bases left in between. The germline V gene has CDR1 WSHSY and CDR2 SAAADI. The CDR3 spells CASSDSPGRGSYEQYF. CDR3 DNA sequence: TGCGCCAGCAGTGACTCTCCCGGACGGGGCTCCTACGAGCAGTACTTC.

The gene calls are TRBV5-6 and TRBJ1-2; D possibly corresponds to TRBD1 (5 bases). The CDR3 sequence is 13 residues long. Per the germline V gene, CDR1 is SGHDT and CDR2 is YYEEEE. The V end lost 2 bases, the J end lost 8 bases, and 13 bases lay between the germline ends. The CDR3 region is CASSFIRGCGYTF. CDR3 in DNA: TGTGCCAGCAGCTTCATAAGGGGCTGCGGCTACACCTTC.

V gene TRBV6-6 combines with J gene TRBJ2-7; the match to TRBD1 covers 8 bases. CDR1 and CDR2 (germline): MNHNY, SVGAGI (reference sequence). The V segment lost 7 bases and the J segment 5 bases; nucleotides outside the gene matches: 10. CDR3 length equals 14 residues. The CDR3 sequence is CASTHPRTGHEQYF. The CDR3 DNA follows: TGTGCCAGCACCCACCCCCGGACAGGGCACGAGCAGTACTTC.

V is TRBV28 and J is TRBJ2-2, with 10 bases identical to TRBD1. In germline, CDR1 is MDHEN, CDR2 SYDVKM. CDR3 length: 17 amino acids. The V and J ends lost 3 bases and 3 bases, in that order; junction bases with no gene match: 7. The CDR3 DNA follows: TGTGCCAGCAGTTTTCCGGGACAGGGGAAGTACACCGGGGAGCTGTTTTTT. It is translated as CASSFPGQGKYTGELFF.

V gene TRBV5-1 combines with J gene TRBJ2-6; no reliable D call. CDR1 and CDR2 from the germline V gene are SGHRS and YFSETQ. Trimming left V 1 base short and J 2 bases short, with 10 bases between. CDR3 length: 16 amino acids. CDR3 region: CASSLSGRAGANVLTF. CDR3 bases: TGCGCCAGCAGCTTGTCGGGTAGGGCTGGGGCCAACGTCCTGACTTTC.

The chain combines TRBV14 with TRBJ2-2, with D uncertain. The CDR3 has 11 residues. V dropped 0 bases and J dropped 7 bases, with 0 bases sitting between them. Germline V gene sequence: CDR1 SGHDN, CDR2 FVKESK. The CDR3 sequence: CASSQDGELFF. For the CDR3, the DNA is TGTGCCAGCAGCCAAGACGGGGAGCTGTTTTTT.

The V and J genes are TRBV18 and TRBJ1-6, with D perhaps TRBD1 (6 bases). This CDR3 is 16 amino acids long. Germline lookup yields CDR1 KGHSH and CDR2 LQKENI. The V end was cut by 3 bases, the J end by 1 base, with 10 bases between. The CDR3 DNA follows: TGTGCCAGCTCACCGAGCGGGACATCCTATAATTCACCCCTCCACTTT. The encoded protein is CASSPSGTSYNSPLHF.

This clone was detected only once. The genes are TRBV28 and TRBJ2-4, with a weak D call TRBD1 (6 bases). Germline CDR1 is MDHEN and CDR2 is SYDVKM. The length of the CDR3 is 14 residues. V gave up 6 bases and J gave up 0 bases, with 9 bases separating them. CDR3: CASSLQGAKNIQYF. The CDR3 bases are TGTGCCAGCAGCCTACAGGGAGCCAAAAACATTCAGTACTTC.

The chain has TRBV5-6 and TRBJ2-7; tentatively, D is TRBD1 or TRBD2 (6 bases each). CDR3 length: 16 amino acids. Trimming cost V 0 bases and J 6 bases, with 19 bases left between them. Germline V gives CDR1 SGHDT, CDR2 YYEEEE. The CDR3 region is CASSLEGAGGRCEQYF. Written as DNA, the CDR3 is TGTGCCAGCAGCTTGGAAGGTGCCGGGGGCAGGTGCGAGCAGTACTTC.

This sequence joins TRBV30 and TRBJ2-1; possibly TRBD2 for D (5 bases). The length of the CDR3 is 13 residues. V lost 8 bases and J lost 0, with 11 bases in between. Per the germline V gene, CDR1 is GTSNPN and CDR2 is SVGIG (reference sequence). CDR3 in DNA: TGTGCCGCGGGCCTAAGCTCCTACAATGAGCAGTTCTTC. Amino acids: CAAGLSSYNEQFF.

The genes are TRBV7-8 and TRBJ1-2; D is possibly TRBD1 (5 bases). The CDR3 is made up of 15 amino acids. V lost 1 base and J lost 6, with 15 bases in between. In germline, CDR1 is SGHVS, CDR2 FQNEAQ. The CDR3 region is CASSLVLGREDGYTF. The CDR3 DNA reads TGTGCCAGCAGCTTAGTCCTGGGCAGGGAGGATGGCTACACCTTC.